These 24 T cell receptor beta chains were all obtained from the same sample, sequenced in a study of CD8 T cells in ankylosing spondylitis. What these receptors recognize is not known. TCRdb itself ran the 5' RACE reads through MiXCR, one entry per CDR3 protein. In the table there are 700,000 or so distinct CDR3 sequences, roughly 19% of which are singletons. Findings and limits, study-wide: There was a TCR beta motif, made of eight highly homologous variants, that appeared characteristic of ankylosing spondylitis blood.

Material: blood, either unsorted or a sorted T cell fraction (not recorded which). The receptors were gathered from a male donor with ankylosing spondylitis.

This chain connects TRBV9 to TRBJ2-1; D remains unclear. V lost 1 base to trimming and J lost 5 bases, with 4 bases between them. The CDR3 loop spans 12 amino acids. CDR1 is SGDLS, CDR2 YYNGEE, per germline. The CDR3 reads CASSVQDNEQFF. As DNA, the CDR3 is TGTGCCAGCAGCGTACAGGACAATGAGCAGTTCTTC.

The J gene is TRBJ2-2, the V gene TRBV28; D is unclear. Germline V gene lookup returns CDR1 MDHEN and CDR2 SYDVKM. The V and J ends lost 2 bases and 4 bases respectively, with 11 bases between them. The CDR3 is made up of 15 amino acids. CDR3 region: CASSLRVISTGELFF. CDR3 nucleotide sequence: TGTGCCAGCAGTTTACGGGTTATTAGCACCGGGGAGCTGTTTTTT.

This clonotype was picked up a small number of times. The chain joins TRBV12-3 or TRBV12-4 to TRBJ2-2; D unclear. The CDR3 runs to 12 residues. V gave up 4 bases and J gave up 5 bases, with 5 bases separating them. The CDR3: CASSSVTGELFF. The CDR3 DNA reads TGTGCCAGCAGTTCTGTTACCGGGGAGCTGTTTTTT.

The chain recombines TRBV15 with TRBJ1-2; TRBD1 is a possible D gene (5 bases). Germline V gives CDR1 LNHNV, CDR2 YYDKDF (reference sequence). The V and J ends lost 3 bases and 7 bases respectively, with 12 bases between them. The CDR3 sequence is 13 residues long. CDR3 loop: CATSSPEGFGYTF. The CDR3 DNA is TGTGCCACCAGCAGCCCGGAGGGGTTTGGCTACACCTTC.

The sample holds a few counts of this clonotype. The rearrangement joins TRBV6-2 or TRBV6-3 to TRBJ2-1; D gene uncertain. V was cut by 2 bases and J by 6 bases, with 20 bases left in between. This CDR3 is 17 amino acids long. Germline V lookup: CDR1 MNHEY, CDR2 SVGEGT. This CDR3 reads CASSYTLSIRKVNEQFF. In DNA, the CDR3 is TGTGCCAGCAGTTACACGTTGTCTATACGGAAGGTCAATGAGCAGTTCTTC.

This clonotype has a count of ten or more. The genes are TRBV2 and TRBJ2-1, with D perhaps matching TRBD1 (7 bases). Trimming took off 1 base at V and 5 bases at J, with 15 bases between the two ends. Germline assignment: CDR1 SNHLY and CDR2 FYNNEI. The CDR3 runs 16 residues. The CDR3 loop is CASSEGGTEINNEQFF. CDR3 in DNA: TGTGCCAGCAGTGAAGGCGGGACAGAAATCAACAATGAGCAGTTCTTC. Drawing the rest from reference TRBV2 and TRBJ2-1, the complete variable domain is EPEVTQTPSHQVTQMGQEVILRCVPISNHLYFYWYRQILGQKVEFLVSFYNNEISEKSEIFDDQFSVERPDGSNFTLKIRSTKLEDSAMYFCASSEGGTEINNEQFFGPGTRLTVL.

This clonotype showed up many times. The genes are TRBV4-3 and TRBJ2-3, with TRBD2 matching over 12 bases. This CDR3 contains 16 residues. Germline values: CDR1 LGHNA, CDR2 YSLEER. J was trimmed by 3 bases and V by 1 base; bases with no gene match: 2. CDR3 DNA: TGCGCCAGCAGCCAAGTACTAGCGGGAGGAACAGATACGCAGTATTTT. Translated: CASSQVLAGGTDTQYF.

For this clonotype: This may be a read error, as it is one base from a much larger clone. The rearrangement links TRBV7-2 to TRBJ1-1; unclear D gene. The V end was cut by 1 base, the J end by 4 bases, with 7 bases between. CDR3 length equals 13 residues. Germline assignment: CDR1 SGHTA and CDR2 FQGNSA. The CDR3 coding sequence is TGTGCCAGCAGCTTAGAACAGTTCACTGAAGCTTTCTTT. It is translated as CASSLEQFTEAFF.

V is TRBV6-5 and J is TRBJ2-7, with D perhaps assigned TRBD1 or TRBD2 (5 bases each). This CDR3 spans 14 amino acids. V lost 2 bases and J lost 3, with 11 bases in between. Germline lookup yields CDR1 MNHEY and CDR2 SVGAGI. The CDR3 loop is CASSYDGTDYEQYF. The CDR3 region has the DNA TGTGCCAGCAGTTACGACGGGACGGACTACGAGCAGTACTTC.

The rearrangement uses TRBV20-1 and TRBJ1-2, with a tentative D call TRBD1 (5 bases). Trimming cost V 3 bases and J 0 bases, with 14 bases left between them. The CDR3 runs 15 residues. Germline-derived CDR1 and CDR2 are DFQATT and SNEGSKA (reference sequence). This CDR3 reads CSARLGGVANYGYTF. The CDR3 bases are TGCAGTGCTAGGCTGGGGGGGGTAGCTAACTATGGCTACACCTTC.

V gene TRBV12-3 or TRBV12-4 combines with J gene TRBJ1-5, with a tentative D call TRBD1 (5 bases). Trimming cost V 2 bases and J 1 base, with 9 bases left between them. The CDR3 spans 15 residues. The CDR3 DNA sequence: TGTGCCAGCAGTTTATACGGGGGGAGCAATCAGCCCCAGCATTTT. It encodes CASSLYGGSNQPQHF.

This clonotype was observed many times. This chain links TRBV10-3 with TRBJ2-5; 8 bases are shared with TRBD2. CDR1 ENHRY and CDR2 SYGVKD come from the germline V gene. The CDR3 spans 14 residues. Losses at the gene ends were 6 bases for V and 5 bases for J; bases not matched to a gene: 8. The CDR3 nucleotides read TGTGCCATCAGCCAGACGGGGGGGAAGGAGACCCAGTACTTC. It is translated as CAISQTGGKETQYF.

This clonotype was picked up many times. This CDR3 reads CASSFRGAGGYTF. As DNA, the CDR3 is TGTGCCAGCAGTTTTCGAGGGGCCGGCGGCTACACCTTC. The chain couples TRBV12-3 or TRBV12-4 to TRBJ1-2; D is possibly TRBD1 (5 bases). V gave up 3 bases and J gave up 8 bases, with 13 bases separating them. CDR3 size: 13 residues.

In this sample, this clonotype turned up a few times. The chain employs TRBV12-3 or TRBV12-4 and TRBJ1-2; the D is unclear. The CDR3 loop spans 12 amino acids. Deletions cut 5 bases from V and 8 bases from J, with 12 bases between. The CDR3 nucleotides read TGTGCCAGCAGTCGCCCGAAAGGAGGCTACACCTTC. Translating it yields CASSRPKGGYTF.

The V and J genes are TRBV5-1 and TRBJ1-2; possible D gene TRBD1, 6 bases. Per the germline V gene, CDR1 is SGHRS and CDR2 is YFSETQ. The CDR3 is 14 amino acids. V lost 4 bases and J 0 bases, leaving 10 bases between the germline ends. For the CDR3, the DNA is TGCGCCAGCAGCACCGGACAGACTAACTATGGCTACACCTTC. Protein product: CASSTGQTNYGYTF.

This clonotype was detected many times. J is TRBJ2-1 and V is TRBV12-3 or TRBV12-4; no firm D call. The CDR3 runs 15 residues. V gave up 5 bases and J gave up 1 base, with 12 bases separating them. The CDR3 DNA follows: TGTGCCAGCAGTCTGGACGGCCTATCCTACAATGAGCAGTTCTTC. This translates into CASSLDGLSYNEQFF.

The gene calls are TRBV28 and TRBJ1-2, with TRBD1 matching over 8 bases. The CDR3 runs to 15 residues. The trim removed 3 bases at V and 4 bases at J, leaving 7 bases unmatched. The germline gives CDR1 MDHEN, CDR2 SYDVKM. In nucleotides, the CDR3 is TGTGCCAGCAGTTTCCTGGACAGGGCAGGCTATGGCTACACCTTC. Protein product: CASSFLDRAGYGYTF.

J is TRBJ1-2 and V is TRBV29-1; tentatively, D is TRBD1 (5 bases). Germline assignment: CDR1 SQVTM and CDR2 ANQGSEA. CDR3 length equals 13 residues. V was pared by 0 bases and J by 4 bases, with 9 bases between. The CDR3 DNA is TGCAGCGTTGAAGATGGGGCAGGCTATGGCTACACCTTC. Translating gives CSVEDGAGYGYTF.

The rearrangement uses TRBV20-1 and TRBJ2-2; TRBD2 agrees at 16 bases. This CDR3 is built from 16 residues. Germline V lookup: CDR1 DFQATT, CDR2 SNEGSKA (reference sequence). The junction had 7 bases not matched to a gene; V was cut back by 6 bases and J by 6 bases. The CDR3 DNA follows: TGCAGTGCCCCGTCGGGACTAGCGGGAGGGTCCGGGGAGCTGTTTTTT. It encodes CSAPSGLAGGSGELFF.

V and J are TRBV7-9 and TRBJ2-5; TRBD2 agrees at 13 bases. Trimming took 4 bases from V and 5 from J; bases not matched to a gene: 10. This CDR3 comprises 17 residues. CDR1 and CDR2 from the germline V gene are SEHNR and FQNEAQ (reference sequence). The CDR3 sequence is CASSSPRLAGGDETQYF. The CDR3 region has the DNA TGTGCCAGCAGCTCCCCCCGACTAGCGGGAGGTGATGAGACCCAGTACTTC.

J is TRBJ1-3 and V is TRBV3-1; 11 bases line up with TRBD1. V trimming: 4 bases; J trimming: 4 bases; junction bases outside the gene matches: 12. The CDR3 has 18 residues. Germline-derived CDR1 and CDR2 are LGHDT and YNNKEL (reference sequence). CDR3 DNA: TGTGCCAGCAGCCGACGGACCGGACAGGGGGCGAGAGGAAACACCATATATTTT. Translation gives CASSRRTGQGARGNTIYF.

This clonotype was picked up a small number of times. J is TRBJ2-5 and V is TRBV11-2; 9 bases are shared with TRBD2. The trim removed 4 bases at V and 3 bases at J, leaving 15 bases unmatched. Germline V gene sequence: CDR1 SGHAT, CDR2 FQNNGV. The CDR3 totals 18 residues. The chain's CDR3 is CASSSTGVNSGSKETQYF. The CDR3 region has the DNA TGTGCCAGCAGCTCGACTGGGGTGAATAGCGGGAGCAAAGAGACCCAGTACTTC.

The genes are TRBV27 and TRBJ2-5; D possibly corresponds to TRBD2 (5 bases). Germline V gives CDR1 MNHEY, CDR2 SMNVEV (reference sequence). V lost 5 bases and J 3 bases, leaving 13 bases between the germline ends. The CDR3 is 14 amino acids. The CDR3 protein is CASSPRGPKETQYF. The DNA of the CDR3 is TGTGCCAGCAGTCCGCGAGGGCCCAAAGAGACCCAGTACTTC.

The chain combines TRBV20-1 with TRBJ1-2; TRBD1 agrees at 7 bases. J lost 6 bases, V lost 3 bases, and 10 bases had no gene match. Per the germline V gene, CDR1 is DFQATT and CDR2 is SNEGSKA (reference sequence). The CDR3 has 14 residues. The CDR3 DNA reads as TGCAGTGCTAGTGGGGGGACAGTGGCTCATGGCTACACCTTC. It translates to CSASGGTVAHGYTF.